This is a list of T cell receptor beta chains from one sample in a study of technical replicates of blood from several donors. This table comes from immunoSEQ multiplex PCR, and its TCRdb copy is limited to in-frame clones, with some not included. This table has some 71,000 clones, around 97% appearing once. The sample comprised T cells isolated from PBMCs. These receptors were obtained from a human donor in good health. CDR3s include the opening cysteine and the closing phenylalanine or tryptophan. D genes are given only for firm matches. Expanded clones are given a class, and other clones once, few, many or no size at all.

j_gene: TRBJ2-1
d_gene: TRBD1
v_gene: TRBV25-1
abundance: .
CDR3nt: TGTGCCAGCAGGGGGGGGACAGGGAGAGAGCAGTTCTTC
CDR3aa: CASRGGTGREQFF

j_gene: TRBJ2-3
d_gene: TRBD2
v_gene: TRBV11-2
abundance: .
CDR3nt: TGTGCCAGCAGCCAAACTAGCGGGACTAGTGATACGCAGTATTTT
CDR3aa: CASSQTSGTSDTQYF

j_gene: TRBJ1-1
d_gene: TRBD1
v_gene: TRBV6-6
abundance: .
CDR3nt: TGTGCCAGCAGTTCCCCGGACAGGGGAGTCGGTGAAGCTTTCTTT
CDR3aa: CASSSPDRGVGEAFF

j_gene: TRBJ1-2
d_gene: .
v_gene: TRBV28
abundance: .
CDR3nt: TGTGCCAGCAGTTTCCCCAGTGCTAACTATGGCTACACCTTC
CDR3aa: CASSFPSANYGYTF

j_gene: TRBJ2-7
d_gene: TRBD2
v_gene: TRBV30
abundance: few
CDR3nt: TGTGCCTGGAGCACGCGGGGACTAGCCTACGAGCAGTACTTC
CDR3aa: CAWSTRGLAYEQYF

j_gene: TRBJ2-1
d_gene: .
v_gene: TRBV10-3
abundance: .
CDR3nt: TGTGCCATCAAAGAGGGATCGAAGAACAGCCTAAAAAGTTACAATGAGCAGTTCTTC
CDR3aa: CAIKEGSKNSLKSYNEQFF

j_gene: TRBJ2-7
d_gene: TRBD1
v_gene: TRBV7-9
abundance: .
CDR3nt: TGTGCCAGCAGCGGGACAGGCCCTTTTACCCACGAGCAGTACTTC
CDR3aa: CASSGTGPFTHEQYF

j_gene: TRBJ2-2
d_gene: .
v_gene: TRBV18
abundance: .
CDR3nt: TGTGCCAGCTCATCCCCGGGGTTGAACACCGGGGAGCTGTTTTTT
CDR3aa: CASSSPGLNTGELFF

j_gene: TRBJ1-2
d_gene: .
v_gene: TRBV4-1
abundance: .
CDR3nt: TGCGCCAGCAGCCAGGGGTATTCGGCCGGAGGGGATGGCTACACCTTC
CDR3aa: CASSQGYSAGGDGYTF

j_gene: TRBJ1-1
d_gene: .
v_gene: TRBV18
abundance: .
CDR3nt: TGTGCCAGCTCACCATGGGAGCAGCAGCAGGCTTTCTTT
CDR3aa: CASSPWEQQQAFF

j_gene: TRBJ1-1
d_gene: .
v_gene: TRBV5-1
abundance: .
CDR3nt: TGCGCCAGCAGCCCTCAGAGTCAGGGGAACACTGAAGCTTTCTTT
CDR3aa: CASSPQSQGNTEAFF

j_gene: TRBJ2-7
d_gene: TRBD2
v_gene: TRBV7-8
abundance: .
CDR3nt: TGTGCCAGCAGCTTAGACCCACTAGCGGAGGTCTCCTACGAGCAGTACTTC
CDR3aa: CASSLDPLAEVSYEQYF